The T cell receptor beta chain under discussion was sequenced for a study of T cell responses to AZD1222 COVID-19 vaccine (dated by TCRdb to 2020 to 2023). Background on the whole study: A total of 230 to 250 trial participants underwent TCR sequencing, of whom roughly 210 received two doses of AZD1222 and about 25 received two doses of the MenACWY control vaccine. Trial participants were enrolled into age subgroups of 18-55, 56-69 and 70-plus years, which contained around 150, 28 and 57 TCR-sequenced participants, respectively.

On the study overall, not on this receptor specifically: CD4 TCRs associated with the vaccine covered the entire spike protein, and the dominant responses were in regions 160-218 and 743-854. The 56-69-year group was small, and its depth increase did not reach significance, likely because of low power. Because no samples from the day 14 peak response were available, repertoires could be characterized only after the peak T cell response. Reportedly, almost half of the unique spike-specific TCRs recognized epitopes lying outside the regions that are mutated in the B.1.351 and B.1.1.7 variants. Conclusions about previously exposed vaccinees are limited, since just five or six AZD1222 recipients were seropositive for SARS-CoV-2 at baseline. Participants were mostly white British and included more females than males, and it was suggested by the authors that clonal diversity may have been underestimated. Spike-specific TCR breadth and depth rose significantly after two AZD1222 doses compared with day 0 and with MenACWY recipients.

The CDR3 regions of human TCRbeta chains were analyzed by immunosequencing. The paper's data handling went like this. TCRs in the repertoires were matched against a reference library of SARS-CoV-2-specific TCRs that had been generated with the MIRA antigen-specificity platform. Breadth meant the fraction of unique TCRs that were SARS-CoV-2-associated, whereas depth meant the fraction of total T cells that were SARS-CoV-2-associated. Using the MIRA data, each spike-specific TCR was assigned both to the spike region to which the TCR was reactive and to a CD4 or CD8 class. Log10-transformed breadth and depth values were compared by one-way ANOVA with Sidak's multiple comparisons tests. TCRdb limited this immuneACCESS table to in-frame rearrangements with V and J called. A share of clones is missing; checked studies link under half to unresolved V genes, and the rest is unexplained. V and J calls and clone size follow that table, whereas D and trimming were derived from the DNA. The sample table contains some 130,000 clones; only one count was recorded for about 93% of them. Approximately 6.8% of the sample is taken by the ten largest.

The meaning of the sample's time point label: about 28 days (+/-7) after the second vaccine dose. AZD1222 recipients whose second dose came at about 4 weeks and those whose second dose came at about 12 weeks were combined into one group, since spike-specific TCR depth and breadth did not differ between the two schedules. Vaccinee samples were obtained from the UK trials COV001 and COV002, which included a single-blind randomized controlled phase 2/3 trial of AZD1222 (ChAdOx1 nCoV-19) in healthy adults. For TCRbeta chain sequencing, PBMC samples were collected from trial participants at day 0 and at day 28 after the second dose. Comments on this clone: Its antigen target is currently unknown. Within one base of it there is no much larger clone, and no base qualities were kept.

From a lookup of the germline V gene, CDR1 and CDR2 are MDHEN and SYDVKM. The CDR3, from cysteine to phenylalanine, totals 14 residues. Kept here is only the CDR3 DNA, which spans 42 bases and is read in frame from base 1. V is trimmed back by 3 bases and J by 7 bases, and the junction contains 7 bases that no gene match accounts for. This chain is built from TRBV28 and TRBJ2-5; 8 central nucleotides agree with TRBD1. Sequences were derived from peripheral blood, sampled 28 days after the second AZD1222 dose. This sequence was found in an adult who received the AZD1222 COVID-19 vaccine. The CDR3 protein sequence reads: CASSFPGQGGTQYF. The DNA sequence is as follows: TGTGCCAGCAGTTTTCCCGGACAGGGAGGGACCCAGTACTTC.